The 24 T cell receptor beta chains reported below all come from one sample, sequenced in a study of identical twins. TCRdb reanalysed the 5' RACE reads using MiXCR and keeps one entry per CDR3 protein. The sample has more than 200,000 distinct CDR3 sequences; over 12% are singletons. Input material: memory (CD45RO+) T cells sorted from blood. Source of these receptors: a woman between 18 and 29 years old in good health.

The rearrangement joins TRBV3-1 to TRBJ2-5, with D perhaps matching TRBD2 (5 bases). Looked up from germline, CDR1 is LGHDT and CDR2 is YNNKEL (reference sequence). V shed 4 bases and J shed 2 bases, with 17 bases lying between them. The CDR3 runs 16 residues. The CDR3 reads CASSRDPSGAQETQYF. In nucleotides, the CDR3 is TGTGCCAGCAGCCGGGATCCCAGCGGAGCTCAAGAGACCCAGTACTTC.

This sequence joins TRBV10-3 and TRBJ2-1; D might be TRBD2 (6 bases). CDR1 ENHRY and CDR2 SYGVKD come from the germline V gene. V was cut by 10 bases and J by 7 bases, with 20 bases left in between. The CDR3 loop spans 14 amino acids. CDR3 bases: TGTGCCACCGCCGGGACTCCATCCTGGAATGAGCAGTTCTTC. Its translation is CATAGTPSWNEQFF.

The rearrangement joins TRBV12-3 or TRBV12-4 to TRBJ2-1, with TRBD2 identical over 9 bases. The CDR3 runs to 16 residues. J lost 6 bases, V lost 6 bases, and 12 bases had no gene match. The CDR3 nucleotides read TGTGCCAGCAGCCCCTTTAGCGGGGGCACCTCCAATGAGCAGTTCTTC. Its protein product is CASSPFSGGTSNEQFF.

The chain's CDR3 is CASSSDGGAGSTLHF. The CDR3 DNA reads TGTGCCAGCAGCTCAGACGGGGGGGCGGGAAGCACCCTCCACTTT. The chain combines TRBV9 with TRBJ1-6; possibly TRBD1 for D (6 bases). The germline gives CDR1 SGDLS, CDR2 YYNGEE. This CDR3 contains 15 residues. Trimming took off 4 bases at V and 14 bases at J, with 22 bases between the two ends.

This clonotype occurred a few times. The chain is built from TRBV20-1 and TRBJ2-7; 9 bases line up with TRBD1. Per the germline V gene, CDR1 is DFQATT and CDR2 is SNEGSKA (reference sequence). The CDR3 spans 14 residues. J was trimmed by 6 bases and V by 5 bases; bases with no gene match: 11. Written as DNA, the CDR3 is TGCAGTGCTGCTAGGGACAGGGATTCTGGCGAGCAGTACTTC. It specifies CSAARDRDSGEQYF.

V gene TRBV5-4 combines with J gene TRBJ2-3; D gene uncertain. Trimming left V 1 base short and J 1 base short, with 19 bases between. Germline V gene data show CDR1 as SGHNT and CDR2 as YYREEE (reference sequence). The CDR3 loop spans 18 amino acids. The DNA for the CDR3 is TGTGCCAGCAGCTTGCGACGGGTTACCCCCACGCGCACAGATACGCAGTATTTT. Its translation: CASSLRRVTPTRTDTQYF. The variable domain in full, completed from reference TRBV5-4 and TRBJ2-3, reads ETGVTQSPTHLIKTRGQQVTLRCSSQSGHNTVSWYQQALGQGPQFIFQYYREEENGRGNFPPRFSGLQFPNYSSELNVNALELDDSALYLCASSLRRVTPTRTDTQYFGPGTRLTVL.

This clonotype was seen a few times. The V gene is TRBV27, the J gene TRBJ2-4; D might be TRBD2 (6 bases). CDR1 and CDR2 (germline): MNHEY, SMNVEV (reference sequence). The CDR3 has 15 amino acids. V was shortened by 3 bases and J by 4 bases, with 13 bases between the two germline ends. CDR3 region: CASSFYGSEKNIQYF. The CDR3, as DNA: TGTGCCAGCAGTTTTTACGGGAGTGAGAAAAACATTCAGTACTTC.

The V call is TRBV9, the J call TRBJ1-5; 7 bases align to TRBD1. V was pared by 4 bases and J by 0 bases, with 4 bases of the junction left unmatched. The CDR3 is 15 residues long. CDR1 and CDR2 from the germline V gene are SGDLS and YYNGEE. CDR3: CASSRGTASNQPQHF. The CDR3 nucleotides are TGTGCCAGCAGCCGGGGGACAGCTAGCAATCAGCCCCAGCATTTT.

This clonotype was recorded a few times. The rearrangement joins TRBV6-1 to TRBJ1-2; D unclear. Trimming shortened V by 2 bases and J by 5 bases, and 9 bases separated the two germline ends. Germline CDR1 reads MNHNS; CDR2 reads SASEGT. The CDR3 extends over 13 amino acids. The CDR3 is CASSELNPYGYTF. Here the CDR3 DNA reads TGTGCCAGCAGTGAATTAAACCCGTATGGCTACACCTTC.

J is TRBJ2-7 and V is TRBV7-9; TRBD2 matches at 11 bases. This CDR3 is built from 15 residues. Germline values: CDR1 SEHNR, CDR2 FQNEAQ (reference sequence). V trimming: 4 bases; J trimming: 2 bases; junction bases outside the gene matches: 4. The DNA of the CDR3 is TGTGCCAGCAGCTCTGGGACTAGCGGCCCCTACGAGCAGTACTTC. This gives the protein CASSSGTSGPYEQYF.

The chain joins TRBV29-1 to TRBJ2-1; 8 bases are shared with TRBD2. The V gene's germline CDR1 is SQVTM and CDR2 ANQGSEA. The junction had 6 bases not matched to a gene; V was cut back by 7 bases and J by 4 bases. This CDR3 region has 13 residues. CDR3 loop: CSGKRGIYNEQFF. The DNA of the CDR3 is TGCAGCGGTAAGCGGGGGATTTACAATGAGCAGTTCTTC.

Of note for this clonotype: Germline and junction disagree at one end, which may indicate a read error. The chain combines TRBV20-1 with TRBJ2-3, with D maybe TRBD2 (6 bases). CDR3 length equals 15 residues. Germline CDR1 and CDR2: DFQATT and SNEGSKA (reference sequence). The CDR3 loop is CSARGREISTDTPYF. The CDR3 DNA reads as TGCAGTGCTAGAGGACGGGAGATTAGCACAGATACGCCGTATTTT.

This clonotype was seen a few times. This sequence joins TRBV12-3 or TRBV12-4 and TRBJ2-7; weak D call: TRBD2 (5 bases). The length of the CDR3 is 13 residues. V was clipped by 7 bases and J by 5 bases, with 15 bases between them. CDR3 nucleotide sequence: TGTGCCAGCACCGGTAGCGCGAGGGACGAGCAGTACTTC. This encodes CASTGSARDEQYF.

Ten or more counts support this clonotype. The rearrangement links TRBV7-2 to TRBJ1-4, with TRBD1 as a possible D gene (6 bases). This CDR3 has 12 residues. Trimming shortened V by 5 bases and J by 14 bases, and 15 bases separated the two germline ends. From germline, CDR1 is SGHTA and CDR2 FQGNSA. The DNA for the CDR3 is TGTGCCAGCAGCCAAGGGGGGGGAAGCCTGTTTTTT. It translates to CASSQGGGSLFF.

This clonotype was seen more than once but under ten times. This chain links TRBV7-3 with TRBJ2-5; D gene unclear. Germline values: CDR1 SGHTA, CDR2 FQGTGA. CDR3 size: 14 residues. Between the trimmed V and J ends, which lost 2 bases and 5 bases, there was a span of 12 bases. CDR3 amino acids: CASSLAPYGETQYF. As DNA, the CDR3 is TGTGCCAGCAGCTTAGCCCCCTACGGGGAGACCCAGTACTTC.

The V and J genes are TRBV10-3 and TRBJ2-7; 9 nucleotides agree with TRBD1. The CDR3 loop spans 15 amino acids. The V segment lost 7 bases and the J segment 3 bases; nucleotides outside the gene matches: 10. Germline values: CDR1 ENHRY, CDR2 SYGVKD. The CDR3 DNA sequence: TGTGCCATCACCTCGGGACAGGGAGGCCTCTACGAGCAGTACTTC. This sequence encodes CAITSGQGGLYEQYF.

The V and J genes are TRBV5-1 and TRBJ2-2; TRBD1 is a possible D gene (6 bases). The V and J ends lost 7 bases and 5 bases respectively, with 9 bases between them. The CDR3 contains 12 residues. The germline gives CDR1 SGHRS, CDR2 YFSETQ. CDR3 residues: CASARGTGELFF. The CDR3 DNA is TGCGCCAGCGCCAGGGGAACCGGGGAGCTGTTTTTT.

This clonotype was seen more than once but under ten times. Germline is not matched at one junction end, which may reflect a read error. The rearrangement links TRBV6-5 to TRBJ1-2, with D unclear. The CDR3 runs 15 residues. Germline loops: CDR1 MNHEY, CDR2 SVGAGI. The CDR3 DNA follows: TGTGCCAGCAGCTACTCTCCGACTGTCCTCTATGGCTACACCTTC. This codes for CASSYSPTVLYGYTF.

The chain combines TRBV20-1 with TRBJ2-3; TRBD2 might be the D (6 bases). Between the trimmed V and J ends, which lost 6 bases and 0 bases, there was a span of 10 bases. The CDR3 totals 13 residues. Germline CDR1 and CDR2: DFQATT and SNEGSKA (reference sequence). The CDR3 bases are TGCAGTGCCGTGGGGGGAAGCACAGATACGCAGTATTTT. This gives the protein CSAVGGSTDTQYF.

This clonotype was counted between two and nine times. The chain combines TRBV4-2 with TRBJ2-1, with 8 bases aligning to TRBD2. The J segment lost 7 bases and the V segment lost 1 base, leaving 6 bases of the junction unmatched. CDR1 is LGHNA, CDR2 YNFKEQ, per germline. The length of the CDR3 is 15 residues. The CDR3 bases are TGTGCCAGCAGCCAAGCCCGGGGGGGCGGTAATGAGCAGTTCTTC. Its translation: CASSQARGGGNEQFF.

At least ten counts were recorded for this clonotype. The chain has TRBV12-3 or TRBV12-4 and TRBJ2-7; the D gene is possibly TRBD1 (5 bases). The ends were cut back, 3 bases at V and 3 bases at J, with 18 bases in the middle. This CDR3 has 16 residues. CDR3 amino acids: CASSFRPGQMGYEQYF. The DNA of the CDR3 is TGTGCCAGCAGTTTCAGGCCCGGACAAATGGGCTACGAGCAGTACTTC.

The rearrangement links TRBV20-1 to TRBJ2-7, with a weak D call TRBD2 (6 bases). Trimming removed 0 bases from V and 0 bases from J, with 12 bases in between. Germline lookup yields CDR1 DFQATT and CDR2 SNEGSKA (reference sequence). The CDR3 length is 15 residues. The CDR3 DNA is TGCAGTGCTAGAGATGACGGGACTGGCTCCTACGAGCAGTACTTC. The encoded protein is CSARDDGTGSYEQYF.

There are a few counts of this clonotype. CDR3 DNA: TGTGCCAGCAGTCCGCGGACACGGACCCACTACGAGCAGTACTTC. Translated, it gives CASSPRTRTHYEQYF. This sequence joins TRBV27 and TRBJ2-7, with D maybe TRBD1 (5 bases). The CDR3 runs 15 residues. In germline, CDR1 is MNHEY, CDR2 SMNVEV (reference sequence). V lost 5 bases and J lost 3, with 17 bases in between.

This clonotype was found a few times. This rearrangement joins TRBV6-1 to TRBJ1-6, with 9 bases identical to TRBD1. CDR3 length: 15 amino acids. Germline trimming cut 4 bases from V and 7 bases from J; bases unmatched to any gene: 5. Germline V gene lookup returns CDR1 MNHNS and CDR2 SASEGT. The DNA for the CDR3 is TGTGCCAGCAGTGCCGGGACAGGGCGGAATTCACCCCTCCACTTT. Protein product: CASSAGTGRNSPLHF.